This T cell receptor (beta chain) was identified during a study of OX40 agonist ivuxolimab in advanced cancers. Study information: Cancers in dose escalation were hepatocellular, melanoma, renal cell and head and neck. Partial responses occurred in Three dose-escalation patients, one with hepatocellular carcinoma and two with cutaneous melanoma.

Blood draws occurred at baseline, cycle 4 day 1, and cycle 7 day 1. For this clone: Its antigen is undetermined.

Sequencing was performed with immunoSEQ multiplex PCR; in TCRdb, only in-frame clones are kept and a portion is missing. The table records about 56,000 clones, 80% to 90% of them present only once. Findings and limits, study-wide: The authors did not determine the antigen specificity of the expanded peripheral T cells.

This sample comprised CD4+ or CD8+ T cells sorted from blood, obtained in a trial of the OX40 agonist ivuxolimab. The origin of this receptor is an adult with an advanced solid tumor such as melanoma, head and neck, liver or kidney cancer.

The CDR3 DNA reads as TGTGCCTGGCACCCCGGGATTCACACCGGGGAGCTGTTTTTT. This translates into CAWHPGIHTGELFF. This rearrangement joins TRBV30 to TRBJ2-2; D is perhaps TRBD2 (5 bases). CDR1 GTSNPN and CDR2 SVGIG come from the germline V gene (reference sequence). There are 14 residues in the CDR3. V lost 5 bases to trimming and J lost 3 bases, with 13 bases between them.